These 29 T cell receptor beta chains share one sample of origin, sequenced in a study of T-cell reconstitution after alpha-beta-depleted transplantation in children. Unique molecular identifiers were incorporated during preparation of the TCRbeta library. TCRdb reprocessed the PCR reads with MiXCR, giving one entry per CDR3 protein. The table has about 270,000 distinct CDR3 sequences, about 10% seen once; the top ten hold roughly 9.1%. The source was PBMCs from the stem cell graft donor, collected from the stem cell graft. All receptors derive from a human donor who donated a stem cell graft to a child with SCID.

The rearrangement joins TRBV9 to TRBJ1-5; D remains unclear. From germline, CDR1 is SGDLS and CDR2 YYNGEE. V lost 0 bases, J lost 0 bases, and 4 bases lay in between. The length of the CDR3 is 14 residues. This chain's CDR3 is CASSVEGSNQPQHF. The CDR3, as DNA: TGTGCCAGCAGCGTAGAGGGTAGCAATCAGCCCCAGCATTTT.

This clonotype was seen at least ten times. The chain combines TRBV12-3 or TRBV12-4 with TRBJ2-3; D remains unclear. There are 15 residues in the CDR3. Trimming left V 5 bases short and J 1 base short, with 13 bases between. Here the CDR3 DNA reads TGTGCCAGCAGTCTCCAGTCTCGGGGCACAGATACGCAGTATTTT. Protein sequence: CASSLQSRGTDTQYF.

This clonotype turned up a few times. This rearrangement joins TRBV12-5 to TRBJ2-7; TRBD1 is a possible D gene (5 bases). Germline V gives CDR1 LGHNT, CDR2 FRNRAP. Trimming took off 1 base at V and 5 bases at J, with 12 bases between the two ends. The CDR3 consists of 14 residues. The CDR3 DNA follows: TGTGCTAGTGGTTTGGAAACAGGACGGAACGAGCAGTACTTC. As protein: CASGLETGRNEQYF.

This clonotype was seen many times. V gene TRBV7-8 combines with J gene TRBJ2-3; TRBD2 agrees at 16 bases. The CDR3 length is 17 residues. Looked up from germline, CDR1 is SGHVS and CDR2 is FQNEAQ. V dropped 5 bases and J dropped 4; count of bases not matched to a gene: 6. Here the CDR3 reads CASSPGLAGGGSDTQYF. DNA for the CDR3: TGTGCCAGCAGCCCGGGACTAGCGGGGGGGGGGTCAGATACGCAGTATTTT.

In its sample, this clonotype was seen a few times. This sequence joins TRBV13 and TRBJ2-7; 7 bases align to TRBD1. Germline V gene lookup returns CDR1 PRHDT and CDR2 FYEKMQ (reference sequence). This CDR3 has 16 residues. After removal of 5 bases from V and 3 bases from J, the junction contained 13 bases not matched to a gene. In nucleotides, the CDR3 is TGTGCCAGCAGCCCAGGACAGGCCAACCCTTTCTACGAGCAGTACTTC. It encodes CASSPGQANPFYEQYF.

This chain links TRBV5-1 with TRBJ1-1, with unresolved D. This CDR3 is built from 12 residues. V lost 0 bases to trimming and J lost 11 bases, with 11 bases between them. Germline V gene data show CDR1 as SGHRS and CDR2 as YFSETQ. CDR3 region: CASSLDLGDAFF. DNA for the CDR3: TGCGCCAGCAGCTTGGACCTGGGTGATGCTTTCTTT.

There are a few counts of this clonotype. This rearrangement joins TRBV6-1 to TRBJ1-4, with D uncertain. Looked up from germline, CDR1 is MNHNS and CDR2 is SASEGT. The CDR3 loop spans 14 amino acids. With 10 bases removed from V and 5 bases from J, the gap between germline ends came to 17 bases. DNA for the CDR3: TGTGCCACCATGGGTTTCCCACCGAATGAAAAACTGTTTTTT. Its translation is CATMGFPPNEKLFF.

The chain combines TRBV7-9 with TRBJ1-2; D is perhaps TRBD1 (5 bases). The CDR3 totals 15 residues. Germline CDR1 reads SEHNR; CDR2 reads FQNEAQ (reference sequence). V was shortened by 5 bases and J by 5 bases, with 18 bases between the two germline ends. The chain's CDR3 is CASSPPGEQLYGYTF. CDR3 nucleotide sequence: TGTGCCAGCAGCCCCCCGGGGGAGCAGCTTTATGGCTACACCTTC.

The chain combines TRBV7-2 with TRBJ1-5; the D gene is possibly TRBD1 (6 bases). This CDR3 has 15 residues. The germline V and J ends were trimmed by 5 bases and 4 bases, with 15 bases remaining between them. Per germline, CDR1 SGHTA and CDR2 FQGNSA. This CDR3 reads CASSPGGQPNQPQHF. The DNA of the CDR3 is TGTGCCAGCAGCCCCGGGGGGCAGCCGAATCAGCCCCAGCATTTT.

This clonotype has only a few counts. This chain uses TRBV12-3 or TRBV12-4 with TRBJ2-7, with 9 bases identical to TRBD1. The CDR3 extends over 15 amino acids. V lost 5 bases, J lost 6 bases, and 11 bases stayed unmatched. The CDR3 DNA reads as TGTGCCAGCAGTATTCGCCCGGGACAGGGTTCCGAGCAGTACTTC. This codes for CASSIRPGQGSEQYF.

This clonotype was seen a handful of times. The chain joins TRBV9 to TRBJ2-5; D is ambiguous. This CDR3 spans 13 amino acids. Between the trimmed V and J ends, which lost 2 bases and 4 bases, there was a span of 9 bases. CDR1 is SGDLS and CDR2 is YYNGEE in the germline V gene. In nucleotides, the CDR3 is TGTGCCAGCAGCGTCGATAAAGGAGAGACCCAGTACTTC. Translation gives CASSVDKGETQYF.

V gene TRBV7-2 combines with J gene TRBJ1-6; tentative D call: TRBD1 (5 bases). CDR1 is SGHTA and CDR2 is FQGNSA in the germline V gene. The germline V and J ends were trimmed by 0 bases and 14 bases, with 11 bases remaining between them. The CDR3 has 13 residues. In DNA form, the CDR3 reads TGTGCCAGCAGCTTAGCGTGGGGGGGGGCCCTCCACTTT. Translated: CASSLAWGGALHF. The full variable domain, completed using reference TRBV7-2 and TRBJ1-6, is GAGVSQSPSNKVTEKGKDVELRCDPISGHTALYWYRQSLGQGLEFLIYFQGNSAPDKSGLPSDRFSAERTGGSVSTLTIQRTQQEDSAVYLCASSLAWGGALHFGNGTRLTVT.

This clonotype was counted many times. The CDR3 loop is CAISESAGESAEAFF. DNA for the CDR3: TGTGCCATCAGTGAGTCCGCAGGGGAGAGCGCTGAAGCTTTCTTT. This chain connects TRBV10-3 to TRBJ1-1, with D perhaps TRBD1 (6 bases). From germline, CDR1 is ENHRY and CDR2 SYGVKD. V lost 0 bases, J lost 6 bases, and 14 bases lay in between. The CDR3 spans 15 residues.

The chain has TRBV20-1 and TRBJ2-7; TRBD2 agrees at 7 bases. This CDR3 is built from 14 residues. Germline V gene lookup returns CDR1 DFQATT and CDR2 SNEGSKA (reference sequence). Germline trimming cut 0 bases from V and 3 bases from J; bases unmatched to any gene: 5. For the CDR3, the DNA is TGCAGTGCTAGAGATGGGGGGAGGGGCTACGAGCAGTACTTC. The encoded protein is CSARDGGRGYEQYF.

This clonotype has just a few counts. This chain links TRBV3-1 with TRBJ1-5; 10 bases align to TRBD1. CDR1 is LGHDT and CDR2 is YNNKEL in the germline V gene (reference sequence). V shed 6 bases and J 7 bases; nucleotides not matched to a gene: 6. CDR3 size: 14 residues. The CDR3 loop reads CASSGGQGIQPQHF. The CDR3 DNA is TGTGCCAGCAGTGGGGGACAGGGGATACAGCCCCAGCATTTT.

Many counts were recorded for this clonotype. The V and J genes are TRBV7-8 and TRBJ2-1; D is unresolved. V lost 3 bases and J 6 bases, leaving 9 bases between the germline ends. The CDR3 length is 13 residues. Per germline, CDR1 SGHVS and CDR2 FQNEAQ. The DNA for the CDR3 is TGTGCCAGCAGCTTGAGGCAGTTCAATGAGCAGTTCTTC. Amino acid sequence: CASSLRQFNEQFF.

This clonotype occurred many times. The J gene is TRBJ1-1, the V gene TRBV2; D unresolved. The CDR3 sequence is 12 residues long. Germline V lookup: CDR1 SNHLY, CDR2 FYNNEI. Trimming took off 4 bases at V and 4 bases at J, with 7 bases between the two ends. CDR3 DNA: TGTGCCAGCAGTGGAGACTCCACTGAAGCTTTCTTT. Translation: CASSGDSTEAFF.

At least ten counts were recorded for this clonotype. V is TRBV12-3 or TRBV12-4 and J is TRBJ2-7; perhaps D is TRBD1 or TRBD2 (5 bases each). This CDR3 has 14 residues. The V gene lost 6 bases and the J gene lost 7 bases, with 19 bases spanning the gap. For the CDR3, the DNA is TGTGCCAGCAGAGGGGACGGAGAGTCAGGGGAGCAGTACTTC. This sequence encodes CASRGDGESGEQYF.

The chain joins TRBV7-3 to TRBJ2-2; 10 bases align to TRBD2. V lost 4 bases, J lost 7 bases, and 18 bases stayed unmatched. The CDR3 has 19 amino acids. Germline CDR1 SGHTA, CDR2 FQGTGA. The CDR3 DNA follows: TGTGCCAGCAGCTCGCGCCCGCCGAGTTTAGCGGGGGGCGGCGGGGAGCTGTTTTTT. Encoded protein: CASSSRPPSLAGGGGELFF.

This clonotype was recorded at least ten times. The chain links TRBV6-5 to TRBJ2-7; 7 nucleotides match TRBD2. Germline-derived CDR1 and CDR2 are MNHEY and SVGAGI. This CDR3 has 13 residues. V trimming: 6 bases; J trimming: 5 bases; junction bases outside the gene matches: 7. The CDR3 DNA is TGTGCCAGCAGGTCGGGGGGAAGGAACGAGCAGTACTTC. Its protein is CASRSGGRNEQYF.

The chain joins TRBV6-1 to TRBJ1-1; 7 bases align to TRBD1. Trimming at V came to 7 bases and at J to 2 bases, leaving 4 bases not matched to a gene. Germline-derived CDR1 and CDR2 are MNHNS and SASEGT. The CDR3 totals 13 residues. The DNA for the CDR3 is TGTGCCAGCAATGGACAGGCCAACACTGAAGCTTTCTTT. Translation gives CASNGQANTEAFF.

This clonotype was seen only a few times. The chain employs TRBV6-1 and TRBJ1-1; unclear D gene. With 6 bases removed from V and 1 base from J, the gap between germline ends came to 9 bases. This CDR3 contains 13 residues. Germline-derived CDR1 and CDR2 are MNHNS and SASEGT. CDR3 nucleotides: TGTGCCAGCAGCGCATTTAGGAACACTGAAGCTTTCTTT. It translates to CASSAFRNTEAFF.

This clonotype was observed many times. The V call is TRBV5-6, the J call TRBJ2-3; tentative D call: TRBD2 (7 bases). CDR3 size: 16 residues. V gave up 5 bases and J gave up 2 bases, with 18 bases separating them. Germline CDR1 reads SGHDT; CDR2 reads YYEEEE. CDR3 loop: CASSIYRGAFTDTQYF. CDR3 DNA sequence: TGTGCCAGCAGTATATACCGGGGGGCCTTCACAGATACGCAGTATTTT.

The V and J genes are TRBV7-9 and TRBJ2-7, with D possibly TRBD1 on 7 matching bases. Germline CDR1 is SEHNR and CDR2 is FQNEAQ (reference sequence). With 4 bases removed from V and 3 bases from J, the gap between germline ends came to 16 bases. This CDR3 has 15 residues. The CDR3 here is CASSSQGGKLYEQYF. In DNA form, the CDR3 reads TGTGCCAGCAGCTCTCAGGGGGGCAAGCTCTACGAGCAGTACTTC.

This rearrangement joins TRBV5-1 to TRBJ2-1; D is perhaps TRBD1 or TRBD2 (6 bases each). Looked up from germline, CDR1 is SGHRS and CDR2 is YFSETQ. Trimming removed 1 base at V and 3 bases at J, with 8 bases between. The CDR3 has 14 residues. As DNA, the CDR3 is TGCGCCAGCAGCTTGAGGGGGGACTACAATGAGCAGTTCTTC. Translation: CASSLRGDYNEQFF.

The CDR3 nucleotides are TGTGCCAGCAGTCTCGACGGACTCTACGAGCAGTACTTC. Protein: CASSLDGLYEQYF. V usage is TRBV27 and J usage is TRBJ2-7; tentatively, D is TRBD2 (5 bases). V dropped 5 bases and J dropped 3 bases, with 11 bases sitting between them. CDR1 and CDR2 (germline): MNHEY, SMNVEV (reference sequence). The CDR3 totals 13 residues.

V gene TRBV11-2 combines with J gene TRBJ2-1; D not certain. Trimming shortened V by 8 bases and J by 5 bases, and 10 bases separated the two germline ends. Germline V lookup: CDR1 SGHAT, CDR2 FQNNGV. This CDR3 has 12 residues. The chain's CDR3 is CASDQRDNEQFF. The DNA for the CDR3 is TGTGCCAGCGACCAGCGCGACAATGAGCAGTTCTTC.

V and J are TRBV12-3 or TRBV12-4 and TRBJ2-2; D may match TRBD1 or TRBD2 (6 bases each). The CDR3 has 15 amino acids. The V and J ends lost 5 bases and 6 bases respectively, with 16 bases between them. The CDR3 sequence: CASSPRGVLAGELFF. The DNA for the CDR3 is TGTGCCAGCAGTCCAAGGGGGGTACTCGCCGGGGAGCTGTTTTTT.

This clonotype came up many times. The rearrangement links TRBV5-1 to TRBJ2-2; unclear D gene. Germline V gene sequence: CDR1 SGHRS, CDR2 YFSETQ. The CDR3 extends over 13 amino acids. With 4 bases removed from V and 5 bases from J, the gap between germline ends came to 9 bases. The CDR3 region is CASSPQVTGELFF. CDR3 bases: TGCGCCAGCAGCCCCCAGGTTACCGGGGAGCTGTTTTTT.